A selection of T cell receptor beta chains follows, all from one sample in a study of T cells in Graves' hyperthyroidism and ophthalmopathy. TCRdb re-called the multiplex PCR reads with MiXCR, one entry per CDR3 protein. The sample has over 500,000 distinct CDR3 sequences, 14% seen once; the top ten hold more than 11%. Sequencing used blood. These receptor sequences come from a woman in her thirties or forties with Graves' hyperthyroidism. Each CDR3 is given with its conserved first and last residue. D genes are given only for firm matches. A row's size may be missing; if present it is once, few, many or a size class.

TRBJ2-6 TRBD2 TRBV20-1 . CSARKSFAGAGANVLTF TGCAGTGCTAGAAAGTCGTTTGCGGGAGCTGGGGCCAACGTCCTGACTTTC
TRBJ1-1 . TRBV29-1 many CSVHQGPYSTEAFF TGCAGCGTTCACCAGGGGCCGTACAGCACTGAAGCTTTCTTT
TRBJ2-7 TRBD2 TRBV6-1 many CASRPGLAGGEQYF TGTGCCAGCAGGCCCGGACTAGCGGGAGGCGAGCAGTACTTC
TRBJ1-1 TRBD1 TRBV12-3/TRBV12-4 many CASSSSRGYHTEAFF TGTGCCAGCAGTTCATCCAGGGGGTATCACACTGAAGCTTTCTTT
TRBJ2-3 TRBD2 TRBV20-1 . CSARGRLADPRQYF TGCAGTGCTAGGGGAAGACTAGCGGATCCCCGACAGTATTTT
TRBJ2-4 . TRBV5-1 few CASSRATDPAKNIQYF TGCGCCAGCAGCCGGGCCACCGACCCAGCCAAAAACATTCAGTACTTC
TRBJ1-4 . TRBV30 many CAWSVGGLDEKLFF TGTGCCTGGAGTGTTGGTGGGCTTGATGAAAAACTGTTTTTT
TRBJ2-7 . TRBV5-5 many CASSLVLNYEQYF TGTGCCAGCAGCTTGGTACTGAACTACGAGCAGTACTTC
TRBJ2-7 . TRBV7-9 once CASSLLWTDEQYF TGTGCCAGCAGCTTACTGTGGACGGACGAGCAGTACTTC
TRBJ2-3 . TRBV11-2 many CASSLTSHTDTQYF TGTGCCAGCAGCTTAACTTCACACACAGATACGCAGTATTTT
TRBJ1-3 . TRBV10-3 . CAISEDTMGGNTIYF TGTGCCATCAGTGAGGACACGATGGGGGGTAACACCATATATTTT
TRBJ2-7 TRBD1 TRBV27 many CASSLSGQGAVEQYF TGTGCCAGCAGTTTATCAGGACAGGGGGCGGTCGAGCAGTACTTC
TRBJ2-5 . TRBV4-1 many CASSQGGQSETQYF TGCGCCAGCAGCCAAGGAGGACAGTCCGAGACCCAGTACTTC
TRBJ1-2 . TRBV28 . CASSLGSLGYGCTF TGTGCCAGCAGTTTGGGCAGTTTAGGCTATGGCTGCACCTTC
TRBJ2-1 TRBD2 TRBV24-1 many CATSGPTSGSYNEQFF TGTGCCACCAGTGGTCCTACTAGCGGGAGTTACAATGAGCAGTTCTTC
TRBJ2-7 TRBD2 TRBV20-1 . CSASVLAGAYEQYF TGCAGTGCTAGTGTTCTAGCGGGTGCCTACGAGCAGTACTTC
TRBJ1-3 TRBD1 TRBV6-1 . CASSEGQFSGNTIYF TGTGCCAGCAGTGAGGGACAGTTCTCTGGAAACACCATATATTTT
TRBJ2-1 TRBD2 TRBV28 many CASHSGSKYNEQFF TGTGCCAGCCATAGCGGGAGTAAGTACAATGAGCAGTTCTTC
TRBJ2-1 TRBD2 TRBV2 once CATGTSGKTNEQFF TGTGCCACCGGGACTAGCGGTAAAACAAATGAGCAGTTCTTC
TRBJ2-1 TRBD2 TRBV7-2 many CASSRSSGSLSGNEQFF TGTGCCAGCAGCCGATCTAGCGGGAGTCTAAGTGGCAATGAGCAGTTCTTC
TRBJ2-3 . TRBV5-1 . CASSPIGGDTQYF TGCGCCAGCAGCCCCATAGGGGGAGATACGCAGTATTTT
TRBJ1-1 . TRBV10-3 . CAAQPGGTEAFF TGTGCCGCGCAACCGGGAGGAACTGAAGCTTTCTTT
TRBJ2-1 TRBD2 TRBV20-1 few CSAREGGTSFHEQFF TGCAGTGCTAGAGAGGGCGGGACTAGCTTCCATGAGCAGTTCTTC
TRBJ2-3 TRBD2 TRBV5-1 many CASSMPLRGRGLGDTQYF TGCGCCAGCAGCATGCCGCTGCGCGGGAGAGGTCTTGGAGATACGCAGTATTTT
TRBJ2-5 . TRBV3-1 many CASRDFWPQETQYF TGTGCCAGCCGAGACTTCTGGCCGCAAGAGACCCAGTACTTC
TRBJ2-2 . TRBV11-2 many CASSFWTTGELFF TGTGCCAGCAGCTTTTGGACAACCGGGGAGCTGTTTTTT
TRBJ2-1 . TRBV6-2/TRBV6-3 many CASSFPGANNEQFF TGTGCCAGCAGTTTCCCCGGCGCGAACAATGAGCAGTTCTTC
TRBJ2-1 . TRBV18 many CASSLSESNEQFF TGTGCCAGCTCACTTTCCGAATCCAATGAGCAGTTCTTC
TRBJ2-3 TRBD2 TRBV29-1 many CSGRTSGTTDTQYF TGCAGCGGACGCACTAGCGGGACAACAGATACGCAGTATTTT
TRBJ1-6 . TRBV7-2 . CASSLGGIHNSPLHF TGTGCCAGCAGCTTAGGAGGGATCCATAATTCACCCCTCCACTTT
TRBJ1-1 . TRBV2 many CASSSWGNTEAFF TGTGCCAGCAGTTCCTGGGGGAACACTGAAGCTTTCTTT
TRBJ2-5 TRBD1 TRBV9 few CASSVGGQGTPETQYF TGTGCCAGCAGCGTAGGGGGACAGGGGACCCCAGAGACCCAGTACTTC
TRBJ1-6 TRBD1 TRBV7-8 . CASGQGSWSPLHF TGTGCCAGCGGACAGGGTAGCTGGTCACCCCTCCACTTT
TRBJ2-7 TRBD2 TRBV28 . CASYSSGSSKYEQYF TGTGCCAGCTATTCTAGCGGGAGTAGCAAATACGAGCAGTACTTC
TRBJ2-2 . TRBV19 . CASSIQTSNTGELFF TGTGCCAGTAGTATACAGACTTCGAACACCGGGGAGCTGTTTTTT
TRBJ1-1 . TRBV6-1 few CAHRAGRNTEAFF TGTGCCCACAGGGCGGGGCGGAACACTGAAGCTTTCTTT
TRBJ2-2 TRBD2 TRBV12-3/TRBV12-4 . CASSVTSGRTGELFF TGTGCCAGCAGTGTGACTAGCGGGAGGACCGGGGAGCTGTTTTTT
TRBJ2-7 . TRBV28 many CASSLGQVHEQYF TGTGCCAGCAGTTTAGGGCAGGTACACGAGCAGTACTTC
TRBJ2-7 TRBD1 TRBV28 . CASRMGDRAYEQYF TGTGCCAGCAGAATGGGGGACAGGGCCTACGAGCAGTACTTC
TRBJ1-2 TRBD1 TRBV20-1 once CSARQGTGGAGGYTF TGCAGTGCTAGACAGGGGACAGGGGGCGCAGGGGGCTACACCTTC
TRBJ2-5 TRBD2 TRBV5-6 few CASSRGLAGIQETQYF TGTGCCAGCAGCAGGGGACTAGCGGGGATTCAAGAGACCCAGTACTTC
TRBJ2-3 TRBD1 TRBV5-1 . CASSMGQGHTDTQYF TGCGCCAGCAGCATGGGACAGGGCCACACAGATACGCAGTATTTT
TRBJ2-1 TRBD2 TRBV10-3 few CAISETSGRVVTYNEQFF TGTGCCATCAGTGAAACTAGCGGGAGGGTCGTTACCTACAATGAGCAGTTCTTC
TRBJ2-1 . TRBV19 . CASSMVPAAYNEQFF TGTGCCAGTAGTATGGTCCCCGCGGCCTACAATGAGCAGTTCTTC
TRBJ2-1 TRBD2 TRBV18 many CASSPAGESDNEQFF TGTGCCAGCTCCCCTGCGGGAGAAAGCGACAATGAGCAGTTCTTC
TRBJ2-1 TRBD1 TRBV20-1 few CSATSGTGIYNEQFF TGCAGTGCTACATCCGGGACAGGGATCTACAATGAGCAGTTCTTC
TRBJ1-6 . TRBV5-1 . CASSLGNRDSPLHF TGCGCCAGCAGCTTGGGCAACAGGGATTCACCCCTCCACTTT
TRBJ2-5 . TRBV12-3/TRBV12-4 few CASSLVMETQYF TGTGCCAGCAGTCTGGTTATGGAGACCCAGTACTTC
TRBJ1-6 TRBD1 TRBV18 few CASSPGDRGMSYNSPLHF TGTGCCAGCTCACCAGGCGACAGGGGGATGTCCTATAATTCACCCCTCCACTTT
TRBJ2-7 TRBD2 TRBV11-1 many CASSPGTSGGTGYEQYF TGTGCCAGCAGCCCGGGGACTAGCGGGGGCACGGGCTACGAGCAGTACTTC
TRBJ2-7 TRBD2 TRBV9 many CASSTTGGEPFLYEQYF TGTGCCAGCAGCACCACGGGGGGAGAACCCTTCCTCTACGAGCAGTACTTC
TRBJ2-7 TRBD1 TRBV29-1 . CSVGQGIYEQYF TGCAGCGTGGGACAGGGGATCTACGAGCAGTACTTC
TRBJ2-7 . TRBV2 many CASSLHGDYEQYF TGTGCCAGCAGCCTCCATGGGGATTACGAGCAGTACTTC
TRBJ2-5 TRBD1 TRBV30 few CAWDPGQGMLETQYF TGTGCCTGGGATCCGGGACAGGGAATGTTGGAGACCCAGTACTTC
TRBJ2-7 TRBD2 TRBV5-1 many CASSREEGRDEQYF TGCGCCAGCAGCCGGGAGGAGGGGCGCGACGAGCAGTACTTC
TRBJ2-1 TRBD2 TRBV3-1 many CASSPYGGRALNEQFF TGTGCCAGCAGCCCTTATGGCGGGAGGGCCTTGAATGAGCAGTTCTTC
TRBJ1-5 . TRBV20-1 . CSASGAGNQPQHF TGCAGTGCTAGTGGGGCGGGCAATCAGCCCCAGCATTTT
TRBJ2-1 . TRBV2 many CASGSGTYNEQFF TGTGCCAGTGGCTCCGGAACCTACAATGAGCAGTTCTTC
TRBJ2-7 . TRBV7-8 many CATAGKSSYEQYF TGTGCCACCGCGGGCAAAAGCTCCTACGAGCAGTACTTC
TRBJ2-7 . TRBV6-1 many CASSELAQYEQYF TGTGCCAGCAGTGAACTGGCACAGTACGAGCAGTACTTC